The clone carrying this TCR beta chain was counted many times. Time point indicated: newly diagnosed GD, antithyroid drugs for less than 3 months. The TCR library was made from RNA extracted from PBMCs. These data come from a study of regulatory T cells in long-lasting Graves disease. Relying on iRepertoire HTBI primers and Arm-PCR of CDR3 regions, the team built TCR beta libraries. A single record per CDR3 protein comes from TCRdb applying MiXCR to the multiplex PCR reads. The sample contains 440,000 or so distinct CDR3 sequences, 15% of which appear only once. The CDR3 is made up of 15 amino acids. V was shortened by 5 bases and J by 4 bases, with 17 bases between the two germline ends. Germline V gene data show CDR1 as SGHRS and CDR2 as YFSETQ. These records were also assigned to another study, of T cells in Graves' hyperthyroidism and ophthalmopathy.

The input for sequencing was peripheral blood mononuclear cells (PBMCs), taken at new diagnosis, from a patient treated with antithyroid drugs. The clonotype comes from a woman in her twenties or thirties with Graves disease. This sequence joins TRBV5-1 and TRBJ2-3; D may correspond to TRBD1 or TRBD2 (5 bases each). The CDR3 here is CASRGDARSSDTQYF. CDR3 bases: TGCGCCAGCAGGGGGGACGCCCGGAGCTCAGATACGCAGTATTTT.